These 23 T cell receptor beta chains were sequenced from one sample in a study of T cell repertoires in cytomegalovirus infection. TCRdb itself ran the reads through MiXCR, one entry per CDR3 protein. The sample holds hundreds of thousands of distinct CDR3 sequences; roughly 36% are singletons and the top ten take 2.8%. The sequenced sample was PBMCs. These TCRs come from a human donor in good health (CMV status not recorded). Some clones in this sample may be carry-over from other donors' samples.

This chain joins TRBV12-3 or TRBV12-4 and TRBJ1-4; 8 bases are shared with TRBD1. V lost 6 bases to trimming and J lost 7 bases; unmatched junction nucleotides: 7. The CDR3 spans 14 residues. This chain's CDR3 is CASRATGEGEKLFF. The CDR3, as DNA: TGTGCCAGCAGAGCGACAGGGGAGGGTGAAAAACTGTTTTTT.

V usage is TRBV19 and J usage is TRBJ2-7; D gene unclear. Germline V CDR1 and CDR2: LNHDA, SQIVND (reference sequence). The CDR3 extends over 14 amino acids. Trimming left V 6 bases short and J 1 base short, with 13 bases between. The CDR3 DNA sequence: TGTGCCAGTAGGCTCGCGGACGGATCCTACGAGCAGTACTTC. Amino acids: CASRLADGSYEQYF.

This clonotype was counted between two and nine times. The CDR3 region is CASSLVDGSNQPQHF. The CDR3 DNA is TGTGCCAGCAGCTTAGTGGACGGTAGCAATCAGCCCCAGCATTTT. The rearrangement joins TRBV7-9 to TRBJ1-5; D not resolved. V gave up 1 base and J gave up 0 bases, with 7 bases separating them. The length of the CDR3 is 15 residues. The germline V gene has CDR1 SEHNR and CDR2 FQNEAQ (reference sequence).

This clonotype was detected ten times or more. The genes are TRBV7-2 and TRBJ2-5, with 13 positions matching TRBD2. The germline CDR1 and CDR2 sequences are SGHTA and FQGNSA. Trimming took 4 bases from V and 4 from J; bases not matched to a gene: 9. The CDR3 is 17 amino acids. CDR3 bases: TGTGCCAGCAGCTCCGGGACTAGCGGGATTGCCCGAGAGACCCAGTACTTC. This sequence encodes CASSSGTSGIARETQYF. The variable domain in full, completed from reference TRBV7-2 and TRBJ2-5, reads GAGVSQSPSNKVTEKGKDVELRCDPISGHTALYWYRQSLGQGLEFLIYFQGNSAPDKSGLPSDRFSAERTGGSVSTLTIQRTQQEDSAVYLCASSSGTSGIARETQYFGPGTRLLVL.

This clonotype was detected a few times. The rearrangement uses TRBV28 and TRBJ2-7; 7 nucleotides line up with TRBD1. This CDR3 has 13 residues. The ends lost 5 bases at V and 2 bases at J; junction bases unmatched: 3. Germline V gene data show CDR1 as MDHEN and CDR2 as SYDVKM. The CDR3 DNA reads as TGTGCCAGCAGTAAGGGGGCCGCCTACGAGCAGTACTTC. Amino acids: CASSKGAAYEQYF.

This clonotype was recorded many times. J is TRBJ2-3 and V is TRBV7-2; TRBD2 agrees at 8 bases. The V segment lost 0 bases and the J segment 5 bases; nucleotides outside the gene matches: 10. CDR3 length: 17 residues. Germline V gene sequence: CDR1 SGHTA, CDR2 FQGNSA. The CDR3 is CASSLAAGLGVVDTQYF. The CDR3 coding sequence is TGTGCCAGCAGCTTAGCAGCGGGACTAGGGGTCGTAGATACGCAGTATTTT.

Note on this clonotype: An end of the junction does not agree with germline; a read error may underlie this. V usage is TRBV7-2 and J usage is TRBJ1-2, with 7 positions matching TRBD1. Germline lookup yields CDR1 SGHTA and CDR2 FQGNSA. The CDR3 has 15 residues. CDR3 loop: CDSSLAPTGSYGYTF. The CDR3 DNA sequence: TGTGACAGCAGCTTAGCCCCGACAGGGAGCTATGGCTACACCTTC.

This chain's CDR3 is CASSLAGGDTDTQYF. The CDR3 region has the DNA TGTGCCAGCAGCTTAGCGGGAGGAGACACAGATACGCAGTATTTT. The V and J genes are TRBV7-2 and TRBJ2-3; D may be TRBD2 (6 bases). CDR3 length: 15 amino acids. V gave up 0 bases and J gave up 2 bases, with 9 bases separating them. Germline assignment: CDR1 SGHTA and CDR2 FQGNSA.

This clonotype was seen only a few times. This chain connects TRBV6-6 to TRBJ2-2; D possibly corresponds to TRBD2 (6 bases). The germline V and J ends were trimmed by 5 bases and 5 bases, with 12 bases remaining between them. The CDR3 is made up of 14 amino acids. The germline gives CDR1 MNHNY, CDR2 SVGAGI (reference sequence). For the CDR3, the DNA is TGTGCCAGCAGTCCCAACGGGGGTACCGGGGAGCTGTTTTTT. Amino acid sequence: CASSPNGGTGELFF.

The V gene is TRBV4-1, the J gene TRBJ2-1, with D possibly TRBD1 on 6 matching bases. CDR1 is MGHRA, CDR2 YSYEKL, per germline. V was cut by 2 bases and J by 4 bases, with 15 bases left in between. This CDR3 comprises 16 residues. The DNA of the CDR3 is TGCGCCAGCAGCCAACCCCCTCGGGACAAGTACAATGAGCAGTTCTTC. Protein: CASSQPPRDKYNEQFF.

This clonotype was detected only a few times. The chain recombines TRBV27 with TRBJ2-7, with D unresolved. V was pared by 0 bases and J by 4 bases, with 16 bases between. CDR1 is MNHEY and CDR2 is SMNVEV in the germline V gene (reference sequence). The CDR3 length is 16 residues. The CDR3 sequence is CASSLSVTRRNYEQYF. The CDR3 nucleotides are TGTGCCAGCAGTTTATCCGTAACGCGCAGGAATTACGAGCAGTACTTC.

V is TRBV5-1 and J is TRBJ1-3, with 8 bases fitting TRBD1. The CDR3 is 16 residues long. With V trimmed by 0 bases and J by 1 base, 3 bases remained unmatched. Per the germline V gene, CDR1 is SGHRS and CDR2 is YFSETQ. CDR3 loop: CASSLGTGRSGNTIYF. CDR3 nucleotides: TGCGCCAGCAGCTTGGGGACAGGGAGGTCTGGAAACACCATATATTTT.

A few counts support this clonotype. This chain links TRBV7-2 with TRBJ2-7; D possibly corresponds to TRBD1 (5 bases). V shed 5 bases and J shed 3 bases, with 11 bases lying between them. CDR3 length: 13 residues. The germline gives CDR1 SGHTA, CDR2 FQGNSA. CDR3 protein: CASSRQRLYEQYF. The CDR3 DNA reads TGTGCCAGCAGCCGACAGCGCCTCTACGAGCAGTACTTC.

The gene calls are TRBV6-6 and TRBJ2-5; the match to TRBD2 covers 9 bases. After removal of 5 bases from V and 2 bases from J, the junction contained 9 bases not matched to a gene. The CDR3 loop spans 16 amino acids. Germline V CDR1 and CDR2: MNHNY, SVGAGI (reference sequence). In DNA form, the CDR3 reads TGTGCCAGCAGTCGCCGGATAGCGGGGGATCAAGAGACCCAGTACTTC. Translation gives CASSRRIAGDQETQYF.

The rearrangement uses TRBV19 and TRBJ1-2, with D maybe TRBD1 (5 bases). Germline loops: CDR1 LNHDA, CDR2 SQIVND (reference sequence). Trimming pared 4 bases from V and 8 bases from J, leaving 11 bases between. CDR3 size: 12 residues. CDR3 in amino acids: CASSTRQTGYTF. DNA for the CDR3: TGTGCCAGTAGTACCCGACAGACCGGCTACACCTTC.

This clonotype came up a few times. The chain employs TRBV20-1 and TRBJ1-2; no firm D call. V gave up 5 bases and J gave up 6 bases, with 16 bases separating them. CDR3 size: 13 residues. Germline V gene lookup returns CDR1 DFQATT and CDR2 SNEGSKA (reference sequence). In nucleotides, the CDR3 is TGCAGTGCTTTAATAGACATGTCGGATGGCTACACCTTC. Translating it yields CSALIDMSDGYTF.

V gene TRBV10-3 combines with J gene TRBJ2-7; 11 bases line up with TRBD2. Per germline, CDR1 ENHRY and CDR2 SYGVKD. Unmatched junction bases numbered 3, after V lost 3 bases and J lost 2 bases. The CDR3 contains 15 residues. The CDR3 spells CAISDLLAGAYEQYF. As DNA, the CDR3 is TGTGCCATCAGTGATCTACTAGCGGGGGCCTACGAGCAGTACTTC.

This clonotype was seen more than once but under ten times. This chain links TRBV7-2 with TRBJ2-3; tentative D call: TRBD2 (6 bases). Between the trimmed V and J ends, which lost 3 bases and 0 bases, there was a span of 16 bases. The V gene's germline CDR1 is SGHTA and CDR2 FQGNSA. The length of the CDR3 is 17 residues. This chain's CDR3 is CASSFRLAGGSTDTQYF. CDR3 nucleotides: TGTGCCAGCAGCTTCCGACTGGCCGGGGGAAGCACAGATACGCAGTATTTT.

This clonotype was seen many times. The gene calls are TRBV11-1 and TRBJ2-3; D is perhaps TRBD2 (6 bases). With 3 bases removed from V and 3 bases from J, the gap between germline ends came to 10 bases. This CDR3 contains 14 residues. Germline values: CDR1 SGHAT, CDR2 FQDESV (reference sequence). The CDR3 DNA is TGTGCCAGCAGCTTTCGGGGGTTGACAGATACGCAGTATTTT. Translated, it gives CASSFRGLTDTQYF.

This clonotype appeared many times. This chain uses TRBV2 with TRBJ1-5; 9 bases map to TRBD1. V shed 5 bases and J 2 bases; nucleotides not matched to a gene: 4. Per the germline V gene, CDR1 is SNHLY and CDR2 is FYNNEI. The CDR3 is 15 amino acids. The CDR3 DNA is TGTGCCAGCAGTCCGGACAGGGGTGGCAATCAGCCCCAGCATTTT. It codes for CASSPDRGGNQPQHF.

The chain recombines TRBV28 with TRBJ1-5; TRBD1 matches 9 bases. V shed 5 bases and J 3 bases; nucleotides not matched to a gene: 8. Germline lookup yields CDR1 MDHEN and CDR2 SYDVKM. The CDR3 spans 16 residues. The CDR3 spells CASSRTGTGPNQPQHF. DNA of the CDR3: TGTGCCAGCAGTCGTACCGGGACAGGGCCCAATCAGCCCCAGCATTTT.

The gene calls are TRBV15 and TRBJ1-1; 7 positions match TRBD1. The CDR3 is 17 amino acids. V lost 4 bases, J lost 1 base, and 12 bases stayed unmatched. CDR1 and CDR2 from the germline V gene are LNHNV and YYDKDF (reference sequence). CDR3 bases: TGTGCCACCAGCACTCCGGGACAGAGATTTTCGAACACTGAAGCTTTCTTT. This gives the protein CATSTPGQRFSNTEAFF.

The V and J genes are TRBV5-1 and TRBJ2-2; D is perhaps TRBD2 (6 bases). Trimming took off 3 bases at V and 6 bases at J, with 15 bases between the two ends. The CDR3 consists of 15 residues. In germline, CDR1 is SGHRS, CDR2 YFSETQ. CDR3 protein: CASSSDKTSPGELFF. CDR3 coding DNA: TGCGCCAGCAGCTCGGACAAAACTAGCCCCGGGGAGCTGTTTTTT.